This TCR beta chain was sequenced in a study of T cell responses to AZD1222 COVID-19 vaccine. Study-wide background: Pooling of second doses given at about 4 or about 12 weeks was done. General observations from the study: Spike was spanned by vaccine-associated CD4 TCRs, which were dominant at 160-218 and 743-854. There were mostly white British donors and more females than males, and clonal diversity was possibly underestimated. Spike-specific TCR breadth and depth both grew after two AZD1222 doses.

V lost 3 bases and J lost 8, with 17 bases in between. This CDR3 comprises 16 residues. Germline CDR1 reads MNHEY; CDR2 reads SVGAGI. The assay was immunoSEQ multiplex PCR, and TCRdb's table has in-frame clones only and misses some. The data show roughly 99,000 clones, 80% to 90% seen once. As to this clone: Its antigen remains unknown.

This chain joins TRBV6-5 and TRBJ1-6; unclear D gene. Source: peripheral blood, taken on day 0 of AZD1222 vaccination. The clonotype comes from an adult in good health. In DNA, the CDR3 is TGTGCCAGCAGTTATGGTGGGGAAGTAGGTGATTCACCCCTCCACTTT. The encoded protein is CASSYGGEVGDSPLHF.